This T cell receptor beta chain came from a study of blood T cell repertoires in COVID-19. Repertoires were generated with immunoSEQ multiplex PCR, while TCRdb's copy carries only in-frame clones and drops some. The sample has approximately 240,000 clones, about four fifths seen once. The sequenced sample consisted of PBMCs or T cells enriched from blood (not recorded which). The TCR originated in a woman between 40 and 50 years old with acute COVID-19.

CDR3 sequence (DNA): TGCGCCAGCAGCTTGGTAGGGGCAGGTTACGAGCAGTACTTC. It yields the protein CASSLVGAGYEQYF. The chain employs TRBV5-1 and TRBJ2-7; maybe TRBD1 (5 bases). This CDR3 has 14 amino acids. V lost 0 bases, J lost 4 bases, and 11 bases lay in between. Germline V gene data show CDR1 as SGHRS and CDR2 as YFSETQ.